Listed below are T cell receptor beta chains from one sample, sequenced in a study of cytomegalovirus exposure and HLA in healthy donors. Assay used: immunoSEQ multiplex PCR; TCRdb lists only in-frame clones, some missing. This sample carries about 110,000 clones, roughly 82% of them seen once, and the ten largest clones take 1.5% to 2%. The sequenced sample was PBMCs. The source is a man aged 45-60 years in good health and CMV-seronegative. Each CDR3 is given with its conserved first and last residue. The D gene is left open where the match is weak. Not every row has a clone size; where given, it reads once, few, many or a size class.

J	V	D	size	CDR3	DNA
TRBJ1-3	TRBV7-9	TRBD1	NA	CASSSGTGGSGNTIYF	TGTGCCAGCAGCTCGGGGACAGGGGGCTCTGGAAACACCATATATTTT
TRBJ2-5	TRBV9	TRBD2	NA	CASSVGSGGLGETQYF	TGTGCCAGCAGCGTAGGTAGCGGGGGGCTGGGGGAGACCCAGTACTTC
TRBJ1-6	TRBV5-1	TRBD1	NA	CASSLDRGLSPLHF	TGCGCCAGCAGCTTGGATAGGGGGCTCTCACCCCTCCACTTT
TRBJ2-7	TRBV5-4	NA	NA	CASSRIGVISHEQYF	TGTGCCAGCAGCCGGATAGGGGTGATCAGTCACGAGCAGTACTTC
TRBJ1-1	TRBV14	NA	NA	CASSPGGVRAFF	TGTGCCAGCAGCCCGGGGGGGGTACGGGCTTTCTTT
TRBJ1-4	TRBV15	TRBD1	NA	CATNTGQGGEKLFF	TGTGCCACCAATACGGGACAGGGTGGCGAAAAACTGTTTTTT
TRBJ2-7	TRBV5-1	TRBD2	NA	CASSPLQGGYEQYF	TGCGCCAGCAGCCCTCTCCAGGGAGGGTACGAGCAGTACTTC
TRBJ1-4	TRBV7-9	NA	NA	CASSLAGGTNEKLFF	TGTGCCAGCAGTTTAGCGGGGGGGACTAATGAAAAACTGTTTTTT
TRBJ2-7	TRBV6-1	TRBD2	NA	CASKGTSGGSEQYF	TGTGCCAGCAAGGGGACTAGCGGGGGGAGTGAGCAGTACTTC
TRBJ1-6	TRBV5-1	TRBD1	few	CASSPGQASSPLHF	TGCGCCAGCAGTCCTGGACAGGCCTCTTCACCCCTCCACTTT
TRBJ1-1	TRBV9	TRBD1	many	CASSVGTPGQGRVGTEAFF	TGTGCCAGCAGCGTAGGGACCCCGGGACAGGGGAGAGTTGGCACTGAAGCTTTCTTT
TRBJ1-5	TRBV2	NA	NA	CASSGQPGNQPQHF	TGTGCCAGCAGTGGACAGCCCGGCAATCAGCCCCAGCATTTT
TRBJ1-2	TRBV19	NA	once	CASSIGQIYGYTF	TGTGCCAGTAGTATTGGTCAGATCTATGGCTACACCTTC
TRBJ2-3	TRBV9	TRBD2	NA	CASSATSGVHTDTQYF	TGTGCCAGCAGCGCGACTAGCGGGGTTCACACAGATACGCAGTATTTT
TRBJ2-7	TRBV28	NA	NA	CASSVTTAYYEQYF	TGTGCCAGCAGTGTAACGACAGCTTACTACGAGCAGTACTTC
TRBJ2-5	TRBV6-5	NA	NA	CASSYSALETQYF	TGTGCCAGCAGTTACTCGGCCCTGGAGACCCAGTACTTC
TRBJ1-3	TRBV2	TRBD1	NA	CASRFRDRGNTIYF	TGTGCCAGCAGGTTCCGGGACAGGGGGAACACCATATATTTT
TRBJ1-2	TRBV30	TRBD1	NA	CAWNTGGGLGGYTF	TGTGCCTGGAACACTGGAGGGGGCCTCGGAGGCTACACCTTC
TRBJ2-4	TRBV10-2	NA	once	CASSENGGTKNIQYF	TGCGCCAGCAGTGAGAATGGGGGGACCAAAAACATTCAGTACTTC
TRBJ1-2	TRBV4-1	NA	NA	CASSQTDYGYTF	TGCGCCAGCAGCCAAACGGACTATGGCTACACCTTC
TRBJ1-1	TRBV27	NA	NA	CASSLSSDTEAFF	TGTGCCAGCAGTTTATCAAGCGATACTGAAGCTTTCTTT
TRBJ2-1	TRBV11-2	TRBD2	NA	CASSRGLAGTGEQFF	TGTGCCAGCAGCCGCGGACTAGCGGGGACGGGTGAGCAGTTCTTC
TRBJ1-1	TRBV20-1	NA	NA	CSYFGQPEAFF	TGCAGTTATTTTGGACAGCCTGAAGCTTTCTTT
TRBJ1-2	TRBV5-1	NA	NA	CASSFTGTQGGYTF	TGCGCCAGCAGCTTTACCGGGACTCAAGGGGGCTACACCTTC
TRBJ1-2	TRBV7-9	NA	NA	CASSLDAGEFGYTF	TGTGCCAGCAGCTTAGACGCAGGCGAGTTTGGCTACACCTTC
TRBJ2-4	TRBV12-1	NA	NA	CASSFAGLVRDIQYF	TGTGCCAGCAGCTTTGCGGGACTAGTGAGGGACATTCAGTACTTC
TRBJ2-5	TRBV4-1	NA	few	CASSRVIQETQYF	TGCGCCAGCAGTCGGGTCATCCAAGAGACCCAGTACTTC
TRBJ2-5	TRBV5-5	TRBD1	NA	CASSLAWYTGVRETQYF	TGTGCCAGCAGCTTGGCTTGGTATACAGGGGTCAGGGAGACCCAGTACTTC
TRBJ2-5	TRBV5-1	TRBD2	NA	CASSLGTSGEETQYF	TGCGCCAGCAGCTTGGGGACTAGCGGGGAAGAGACCCAGTACTTC
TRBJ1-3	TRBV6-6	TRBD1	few	CASSFGTGGGNTIYF	TGTGCCAGCAGTTTCGGGACAGGGGGGGGAAACACCATATATTTT
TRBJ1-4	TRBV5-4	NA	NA	CASSLQGTNEKLFF	TGTGCCAGCAGCTTGCAGGGTACTAATGAAAAACTGTTTTTT
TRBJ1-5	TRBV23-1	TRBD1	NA	CASSQSRRDREYQPQHF	TGCGCCAGCAGTCAATCTCGTCGGGACAGGGAGTATCAGCCCCAGCATTTT
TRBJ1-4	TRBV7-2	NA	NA	CASSLGGTTNEKLFF	TGTGCCAGCAGCCTGGGGGGGACCACTAATGAAAAACTGTTTTTT
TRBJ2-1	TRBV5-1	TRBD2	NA	CASWGGGIYNEQFF	TGCGCCAGCTGGGGCGGGGGGATCTACAATGAGCAGTTCTTC
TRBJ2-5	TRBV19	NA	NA	CASSIRWGSRETQYF	TGTGCCAGTAGTATACGGTGGGGCAGCCGAGAGACCCAGTACTTC
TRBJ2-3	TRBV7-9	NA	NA	CASSPPLRVGTDTQYF	TGTGCCAGCAGCCCACCCCTCCGAGTGGGCACAGATACGCAGTATTTT